A selection of T cell receptor beta chains follows, all from one sample in a study of Graves' ophthalmopathy and Graves' hyperthyroidism. TCRdb independently ran MiXCR on the multiplex PCR reads; one entry per CDR3 protein. The table lists under 350,000 distinct CDR3 sequences, roughly 15% of them singletons, with 10% to 15% in the top ten. Sequenced material: peripheral blood. Every receptor here comes from an adult man with Graves' ophthalmopathy. CDR3s include the opening cysteine and the closing phenylalanine or tryptophan. A D gene is named only where the DNA matches it firmly. Rows may omit the clone size; those that give it use once, few, many or a size class.

d_call: NA
clone_size: many
v_call: TRBV29-1
j_call: TRBJ1-3
cdr3_nt: TGCAGCGTTGACGGTGGGGGAAACACCATATATTTT
cdr3_aa: CSVDGGGNTIYF

d_call: NA
clone_size: many
v_call: TRBV25-1
j_call: TRBJ1-1
cdr3_nt: TGTGCCAGCAGTGACGCGGGAGACACTGAAGCTTTCTTT
cdr3_aa: CASSDAGDTEAFF

d_call: TRBD2
clone_size: many
v_call: TRBV6-1
j_call: TRBJ2-3
cdr3_nt: TGTGCCAGCAGTGGGGGGGGGACTAGCACAGATACGCAGTATTTT
cdr3_aa: CASSGGGTSTDTQYF

d_call: NA
clone_size: NA
v_call: TRBV30
j_call: TRBJ2-6
cdr3_nt: TGTGCCTGGAGTGTCCAGGCTGGAGCCAACGTCCTGACTTTC
cdr3_aa: CAWSVQAGANVLTF

d_call: NA
clone_size: many
v_call: TRBV20-1
j_call: TRBJ1-1
cdr3_nt: TGCAGTGCTAATACACGGGGAAGGGAGCTCTTT
cdr3_aa: CSANTRGRELF

d_call: TRBD2
clone_size: many
v_call: TRBV29-1
j_call: TRBJ2-2
cdr3_nt: TGCAGCGCCCGACTAGCGGGGAGGTTCACCGGGGAGCTGTTTTTT
cdr3_aa: CSARLAGRFTGELFF

d_call: TRBD1
clone_size: many
v_call: TRBV9
j_call: TRBJ1-1
cdr3_nt: TGTGCCAGCAGCCCCCAGACAGGGAGGCCCACTGAAGCTTTCTTT
cdr3_aa: CASSPQTGRPTEAFF

d_call: TRBD1
clone_size: NA
v_call: TRBV28
j_call: TRBJ2-7
cdr3_nt: TGTGCCAGCAGTACTTTGACAGGGCAAACCTACGAGCAGTACTTC
cdr3_aa: CASSTLTGQTYEQYF

d_call: TRBD1
clone_size: many
v_call: TRBV6-5
j_call: TRBJ1-2
cdr3_nt: TGTGCCGGCAGTTACTCCTCGGGACAGAACTATGGCTACACCTTC
cdr3_aa: CAGSYSSGQNYGYTF

d_call: TRBD2
clone_size: many
v_call: TRBV6-2/TRBV6-3
j_call: TRBJ2-5
cdr3_nt: TGTGCCAGCAGTTACTCGCAGCGGGAGATCCAAGAGACCCAGTACTTC
cdr3_aa: CASSYSQREIQETQYF

d_call: NA
clone_size: many
v_call: TRBV7-9
j_call: TRBJ2-7
cdr3_nt: TGTGCCAGCAGCTTTCGGCCGAGCGAGCAGTACTTC
cdr3_aa: CASSFRPSEQYF

d_call: NA
clone_size: NA
v_call: TRBV3-1
j_call: TRBJ2-5
cdr3_nt: TGTGCCAGCAGCCAAGATTCTGACAACTGGGTGTCCGAGACCCAGTACTTC
cdr3_aa: CASSQDSDNWVSETQYF

d_call: NA
clone_size: many
v_call: TRBV20-1
j_call: TRBJ1-5
cdr3_nt: TGCAGTGCTAGATATACCCCCCACGGCAGCGGATACGATCAGCCCCAGCATTTT
cdr3_aa: CSARYTPHGSGYDQPQHF

d_call: NA
clone_size: many
v_call: TRBV4-1
j_call: TRBJ1-5
cdr3_nt: TGCGCCAGCAGCCAAGATCGGGCAACACTAGCTTATCAGCCCCAGCATTTT
cdr3_aa: CASSQDRATLAYQPQHF

d_call: NA
clone_size: many
v_call: TRBV20-1
j_call: TRBJ1-2
cdr3_nt: TGCAGTGCTTCGGACCCCTTCGGCTACACCTTC
cdr3_aa: CSASDPFGYTF

d_call: NA
clone_size: many
v_call: TRBV28
j_call: TRBJ1-2
cdr3_nt: TGTGCCAGCAGGCTGGAGTCTAACTATGGCTACACCTTC
cdr3_aa: CASRLESNYGYTF

d_call: TRBD1
clone_size: NA
v_call: TRBV7-6
j_call: TRBJ1-6
cdr3_nt: TGTGCCAGCAGCTTATCAGGGGGCGATCCACCCCTCCACTTT
cdr3_aa: CASSLSGGDPPLHF

d_call: TRBD1
clone_size: many
v_call: TRBV28
j_call: TRBJ1-5
cdr3_nt: TGTGCCAGCAGTTGGGGACAGGGGAGCAATCAGCCCCAGCATTTT
cdr3_aa: CASSWGQGSNQPQHF

d_call: NA
clone_size: many
v_call: TRBV6-2/TRBV6-3
j_call: TRBJ1-2
cdr3_nt: TGTGCCAGCGGATACAGGGTGAACTATGGCTACACCTTC
cdr3_aa: CASGYRVNYGYTF

d_call: NA
clone_size: many
v_call: TRBV15
j_call: TRBJ1-3
cdr3_nt: TGTGCCACCAGCTCATCCTCAAGCCACTCTGGAAACACCATATATTTT
cdr3_aa: CATSSSSSHSGNTIYF

d_call: NA
clone_size: NA
v_call: TRBV6-5
j_call: TRBJ2-7
cdr3_nt: TGTGCCAGCAGTCACTACGTCCCCCCCGAGCAGTACTTC
cdr3_aa: CASSHYVPPEQYF

d_call: NA
clone_size: many
v_call: TRBV29-1
j_call: TRBJ2-3
cdr3_nt: TGCAGCGTTCGTCCGGGGACAGATACGCAGTATTTT
cdr3_aa: CSVRPGTDTQYF

d_call: TRBD1
clone_size: many
v_call: TRBV5-1
j_call: TRBJ1-1
cdr3_nt: TGCGCCAGCAGCTTGGATGGGGGACAGATGAACACTGAAGCTTTCTTT
cdr3_aa: CASSLDGGQMNTEAFF

d_call: NA
clone_size: many
v_call: TRBV6-5
j_call: TRBJ1-2
cdr3_nt: TGTGCCAGCAGTTACGTAAACTACTATGGCTACACCTTC
cdr3_aa: CASSYVNYYGYTF

d_call: NA
clone_size: many
v_call: TRBV10-3
j_call: TRBJ2-2
cdr3_nt: TGTGCCATCAGTCAGGGAGACACCGGGGAGCTGTTTTTT
cdr3_aa: CAISQGDTGELFF

d_call: TRBD1
clone_size: many
v_call: TRBV6-1
j_call: TRBJ2-2
cdr3_nt: TGTGCCAGCAGGGGTCAGGGGGCCACGAACACCGGGGAGCTGTTTTTT
cdr3_aa: CASRGQGATNTGELFF

d_call: NA
clone_size: many
v_call: TRBV3-1
j_call: TRBJ2-7
cdr3_nt: TGTGCCAGCAGCTTCTCGGAGGAATCCTACGAGCAGTACTTC
cdr3_aa: CASSFSEESYEQYF

d_call: NA
clone_size: NA
v_call: TRBV27
j_call: TRBJ1-2
cdr3_nt: TGTGCCAGCAGGGGACCCGTCTCGGGCGGCTACACCTTC
cdr3_aa: CASRGPVSGGYTF

d_call: NA
clone_size: NA
v_call: TRBV20-1
j_call: TRBJ1-2
cdr3_nt: TGCAGTGCTAGAGTCGCAGTTTATGGCTACACCTTC
cdr3_aa: CSARVAVYGYTF

d_call: NA
clone_size: NA
v_call: TRBV15
j_call: TRBJ2-7
cdr3_nt: TGTGCCACCAGCGTTGGGGGAAGCTCCTACGAGCAGTACTTC
cdr3_aa: CATSVGGSSYEQYF

d_call: NA
clone_size: few
v_call: TRBV19
j_call: TRBJ2-2
cdr3_nt: TGTGCCAGTAGTATTAGCGGAGGGGGGACCGGGGAGCTGTTTTTT
cdr3_aa: CASSISGGGTGELFF

d_call: NA
clone_size: many
v_call: TRBV20-1
j_call: TRBJ1-1
cdr3_nt: TGCGGGAGGGATCTAAAGGGCACTGAAGCTTTCTTT
cdr3_aa: CGRDLKGTEAFF

d_call: TRBD1
clone_size: NA
v_call: TRBV7-9
j_call: TRBJ2-4
cdr3_nt: TGTGCCAGCAGCCTTCGACAGGGGATTGCCAAAAACATTCAGTACTTC
cdr3_aa: CASSLRQGIAKNIQYF

d_call: NA
clone_size: many
v_call: TRBV10-3
j_call: TRBJ2-2
cdr3_nt: TGTGCCATCAGTGAGACCCGCTTAGGGAACACCGGGGAGCTGTTTTTT
cdr3_aa: CAISETRLGNTGELFF

d_call: NA
clone_size: many
v_call: TRBV12-3/TRBV12-4
j_call: TRBJ1-2
cdr3_nt: TGTGCCAGCAGATCCGACAGAGGTGGCTACACCTTC
cdr3_aa: CASRSDRGGYTF

d_call: NA
clone_size: many
v_call: TRBV7-3
j_call: TRBJ2-2
cdr3_nt: TGTGCCAGCAGCTTAAGACCCCCGGGACAAACAGCGGGGGAGCTGTTTTTT
cdr3_aa: CASSLRPPGQTAGELFF

d_call: TRBD2
clone_size: many
v_call: TRBV6-2/TRBV6-3
j_call: TRBJ2-5
cdr3_nt: TGTGCCAGCAGGCGACTAGCGGGACCCCAAGGGACCCAGTACTTC
cdr3_aa: CASRRLAGPQGTQYF

d_call: TRBD1
clone_size: few
v_call: TRBV11-2
j_call: TRBJ2-2
cdr3_nt: TGTGCCAGTCTACTAGGGACAGGGGGCGTCGGGAACACCGGGGAGCTGTTTTTT
cdr3_aa: CASLLGTGGVGNTGELFF

d_call: NA
clone_size: many
v_call: TRBV12-3/TRBV12-4
j_call: TRBJ1-2
cdr3_nt: TGTGCCAGCAGTTTAGAGTCTGGGGGCGGCTATGGCTACACCTTC
cdr3_aa: CASSLESGGGYGYTF

d_call: TRBD1
clone_size: many
v_call: TRBV27
j_call: TRBJ2-7
cdr3_nt: TGTGCCAGCACGCCGGTGGGGCAGGACAGGGACTACGAGCAGTACTTC
cdr3_aa: CASTPVGQDRDYEQYF

d_call: TRBD1
clone_size: many
v_call: TRBV7-2
j_call: TRBJ1-2
cdr3_nt: TGTGCCAGCAGCCGACGAGGGGGCTCTGGCTACACCTTC
cdr3_aa: CASSRRGGSGYTF

d_call: TRBD1
clone_size: NA
v_call: TRBV11-2
j_call: TRBJ1-2
cdr3_nt: TGTGCCAGCAGCTTAGATCAGGGGGCCACTACCTATGGCTACACCTTC
cdr3_aa: CASSLDQGATTYGYTF

d_call: TRBD2
clone_size: NA
v_call: TRBV6-1
j_call: TRBJ2-7
cdr3_nt: TGTGCCAGCACCCCCCTGACTAGCGGCTACGAGCAGTACTTC
cdr3_aa: CASTPLTSGYEQYF

d_call: TRBD1
clone_size: many
v_call: TRBV30
j_call: TRBJ1-5
cdr3_nt: TGTGCCTGGCGAGGGACAGGGGAACAGCCCCAGCATTTT
cdr3_aa: CAWRGTGEQPQHF

d_call: NA
clone_size: many
v_call: TRBV7-8
j_call: TRBJ2-5
cdr3_nt: TGTGCCAGCAGCTTAGGGGGGGCGGAGGCTGAGACCCAGTACTTC
cdr3_aa: CASSLGGAEAETQYF

d_call: NA
clone_size: many
v_call: TRBV3-1
j_call: TRBJ2-2
cdr3_nt: TGTGCCAGCAGCCGAGGGGTAGCCGGGGAGCTGTTTTTT
cdr3_aa: CASSRGVAGELFF

d_call: NA
clone_size: NA
v_call: TRBV7-2
j_call: TRBJ2-7
cdr3_nt: TGTGCCAGCAGCTCCCCGGGGGCGCTTGTCGAGCAGTACTTC
cdr3_aa: CASSSPGALVEQYF

d_call: NA
clone_size: many
v_call: TRBV4-2
j_call: TRBJ1-6
cdr3_nt: TGTGCCAGCAGCCAAGAGAGAACAGACAACCTCCACTTT
cdr3_aa: CASSQERTDNLHF

d_call: NA
clone_size: many
v_call: TRBV6-1
j_call: TRBJ1-2
cdr3_nt: TGTGCCAGCAGTAGCCCGAGGGACGGCAACTATGGCTACACCTTC
cdr3_aa: CASSSPRDGNYGYTF

d_call: TRBD2
clone_size: NA
v_call: TRBV6-1
j_call: TRBJ2-2
cdr3_nt: TGTGCCAGCAGCGATGGACTAGCGAGCGGGGAGCTGTTTTTT
cdr3_aa: CASSDGLASGELFF

d_call: NA
clone_size: few
v_call: TRBV5-1
j_call: TRBJ1-1
cdr3_nt: TGCGCCAGCAGCTTGAACAGTTTAGGGACTGAAGCTTTCTTT
cdr3_aa: CASSLNSLGTEAFF

d_call: NA
clone_size: many
v_call: TRBV29-1
j_call: TRBJ2-7
cdr3_nt: TGCAGCGCTCGGGGTGGTTGGAACGAGCAGTACTTC
cdr3_aa: CSARGGWNEQYF

d_call: NA
clone_size: once
v_call: TRBV6-1
j_call: TRBJ2-5
cdr3_nt: TGTGCCACCGACTTACAGGGAGGAGAGACCCAGTACTTC
cdr3_aa: CATDLQGGETQYF

d_call: NA
clone_size: many
v_call: TRBV4-1
j_call: TRBJ1-5
cdr3_nt: TGCGCCAGCAGCCGAAAGGAGAACTCTCCCTATAGCAATCAGCCCCAGCATTTT
cdr3_aa: CASSRKENSPYSNQPQHF

d_call: TRBD1
clone_size: many
v_call: TRBV19
j_call: TRBJ1-1
cdr3_nt: TGTGCCAGTAGTAAGCCGGGACAGAAGAACACTGAAGCTTTCTTT
cdr3_aa: CASSKPGQKNTEAFF